The source of this T cell receptor (beta chain) is a study of siplizumab effects on memory and regulatory T cells (dated by TCRdb to about 2019). In terms of the full investigation: The study examined how the anti-CD2 antibody siplizumab affects alloreactive T-cell subsets in allogeneic mixed lymphocyte reactions built from human PBMCs. Overall study outcomes, separate from this receptor: Because sequences at frequencies below about 10^-5 were poorly captured, only a minor fraction of alloreactive clones could be mapped back to unstimulated subsets. Whether proliferating Tregs from siplizumab cultures actually had suppressive function was not functionally confirmed. Roughly 80-97% of proliferating CD4+ or CD8+ clones could not be assigned a naive or memory phenotype. Siplizumab significantly reduced the cumulative frequency of alloreactive sequences traceable to unstimulated CD4+ memory T cells. Of the alloreactive CD4+ clones that could be mapped, the Treg-derived share averaged about 70% with siplizumab compared with around 27% in control reactions. Unstimulated naive T cells appeared to be more diverse than memory T cells, and naive cells seemed to make a substantial contribution to the alloresponse.

Library construction relied on the immunoSEQ multiplex PCR assay. Approximately 100,000 TCR templates per sample were assayed on the deep sequencing platform. Genomic DNA extracted from sorted T cells was used for TCRbeta CDR3 sequencing. The original methods were these. The R programming language was used for the clonal analysis of the TCRbeta CDR3 data. Unstimulated samples were compared with post-reaction CFSE-low samples to define alloreactive CD4+ and CD8+ clones. Regulatory or non-regulatory origin was assigned to alloreactive CD4+ clones by matching of sequences to sorted unstimulated Treg and non-Treg repertoires. Here the immuneACCESS table is served through TCRdb, limited to in-frame sequences with V and J called. Missing clones are a known gap in these copies; in checked studies unresolved V genes cover under half, and the rest lacks a known reason. V and J calls and clone size are copied from that table; D and trimming were computed from the DNA. This sample lists 70,000 to 95,000 clones; roughly 96% were detected once. Roughly 0.033% of the sample is held by the ten biggest clonotypes.

Unstimulated CD4+ memory cells were also sequenced in three donor pairs, together with CD4+ naive, CD8+ TEMRA, CD8+ naive and CD8+ effector memory subsets. Sorted unstimulated T cells and proliferating T cells recovered from mixed lymphocyte reactions were subjected to TCRbeta CDR3 sequencing. Fresh whole blood from fewer than 11 HLA-typed healthy donors was used to isolate PBMCs. Points on this clone: There is no known antigen for this receptor. Qualities for individual bases were not recorded, and no much larger clone is one base off.

V loses 4 bases at its end and J loses 0 bases; junction bases beyond the gene matches: 2. The CDR3 spans 14 residues, from the cysteine through the phenylalanine. The kept DNA is CDR3 alone, 42 bases in frame from the first base. The germline V gene supplies CDR1 MNHEY and CDR2 SVGAGI. The sequencing sample was made of naive CD4+ T cells sorted from blood. Reading the label with the study, this specimen's cell subset or site is: unstimulated naive T cells. This TCR was sampled from a human donor in good health. The V and J genes are TRBV6-5 and TRBJ2-7, with 8 bases matching TRBD1. For the CDR3, the sequence is CASSWDRSSYEQYF. In nucleotides, the sequence is TGTGCCAGCAGTTGGGACAGGAGCTCCTACGAGCAGTACTTC.